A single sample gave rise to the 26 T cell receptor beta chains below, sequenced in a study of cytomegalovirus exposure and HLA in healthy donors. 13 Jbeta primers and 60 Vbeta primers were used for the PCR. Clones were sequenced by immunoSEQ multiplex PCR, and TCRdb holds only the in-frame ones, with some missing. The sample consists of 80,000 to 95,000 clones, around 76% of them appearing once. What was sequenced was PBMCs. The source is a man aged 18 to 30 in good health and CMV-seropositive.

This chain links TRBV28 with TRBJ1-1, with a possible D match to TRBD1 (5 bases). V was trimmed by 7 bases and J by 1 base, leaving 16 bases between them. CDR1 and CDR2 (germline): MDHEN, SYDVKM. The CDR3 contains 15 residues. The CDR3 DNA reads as TGTGCCAGCACCGGACACCCAAAGGGGAACACTGAAGCTTTCTTT. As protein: CASTGHPKGNTEAFF.

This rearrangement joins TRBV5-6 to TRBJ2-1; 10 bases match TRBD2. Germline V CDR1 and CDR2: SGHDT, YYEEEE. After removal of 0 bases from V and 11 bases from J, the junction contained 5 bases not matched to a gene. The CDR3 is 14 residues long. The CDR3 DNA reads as TGTGCCAGCAGCTTGGTTGTAGCGGGAGGTAAGCAGTTCTTC. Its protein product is CASSLVVAGGKQFF. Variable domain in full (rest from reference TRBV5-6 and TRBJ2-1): DAGVTQSPTHLIKTRGQQVTLRCSPKSGHDTVSWYQQALGQGPQFIFQYYEEEERQRGNFPDRFSGHQFPNYSSELNVNALLLGDSALYLCASSLVVAGGKQFFGPGTRLTVL.

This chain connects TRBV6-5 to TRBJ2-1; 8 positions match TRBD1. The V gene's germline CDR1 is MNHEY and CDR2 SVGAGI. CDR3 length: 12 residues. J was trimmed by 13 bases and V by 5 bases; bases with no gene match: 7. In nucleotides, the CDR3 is TGTGCCAGCAGTCGTACAGGGGGAGGACAGTTCTTC. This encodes CASSRTGGGQFF.

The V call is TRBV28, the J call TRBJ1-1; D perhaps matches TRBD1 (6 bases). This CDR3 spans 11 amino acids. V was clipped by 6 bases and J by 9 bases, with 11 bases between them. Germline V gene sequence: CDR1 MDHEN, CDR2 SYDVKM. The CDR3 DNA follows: TGTGCCAGCAGGATGACAGGAAAAGCTTTCTTT. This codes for CASRMTGKAFF.

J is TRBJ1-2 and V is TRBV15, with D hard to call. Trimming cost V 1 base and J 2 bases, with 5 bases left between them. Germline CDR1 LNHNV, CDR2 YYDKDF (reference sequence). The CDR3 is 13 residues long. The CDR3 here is CATSRGRNYGYTF. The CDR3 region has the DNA TGTGCCACCAGCAGAGGCCGGAACTATGGCTACACCTTC.

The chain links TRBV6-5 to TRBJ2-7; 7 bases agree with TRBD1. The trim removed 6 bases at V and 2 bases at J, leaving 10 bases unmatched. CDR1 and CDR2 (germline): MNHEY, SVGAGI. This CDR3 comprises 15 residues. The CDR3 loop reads CASRHRQGETYEQYF. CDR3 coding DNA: TGTGCCAGCAGACATCGACAGGGAGAAACCTACGAGCAGTACTTC.

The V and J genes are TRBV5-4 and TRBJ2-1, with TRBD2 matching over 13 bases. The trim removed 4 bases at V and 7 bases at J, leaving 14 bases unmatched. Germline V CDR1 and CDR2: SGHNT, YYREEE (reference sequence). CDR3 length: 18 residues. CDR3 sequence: CASSHMNSGTSGTNEQFF. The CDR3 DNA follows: TGTGCCAGCAGCCATATGAACTCCGGGACTAGCGGGACGAATGAGCAGTTCTTC.

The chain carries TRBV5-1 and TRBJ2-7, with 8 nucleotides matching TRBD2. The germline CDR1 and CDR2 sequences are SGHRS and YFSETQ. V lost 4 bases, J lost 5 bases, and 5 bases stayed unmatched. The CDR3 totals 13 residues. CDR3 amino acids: CASSIGTRNEQYF. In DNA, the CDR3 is TGCGCCAGCAGCATCGGGACTAGGAACGAGCAGTACTTC.

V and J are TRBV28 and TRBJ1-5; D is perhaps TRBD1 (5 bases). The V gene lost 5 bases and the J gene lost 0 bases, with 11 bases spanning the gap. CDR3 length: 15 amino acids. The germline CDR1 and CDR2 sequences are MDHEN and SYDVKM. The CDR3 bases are TGTGCCAGCAGTCAGGGTGGTCTTAGCAATCAGCCCCAGCATTTT. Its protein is CASSQGGLSNQPQHF.

CDR3 DNA sequence: TGTGCCAGCAGCTTTCGGGCAGGGTATGGCTACACCTTC. Residues: CASSFRAGYGYTF. The chain employs TRBV7-8 and TRBJ1-2; TRBD1 is a possible D gene (5 bases). Trimming shortened V by 3 bases and J by 5 bases, and 10 bases separated the two germline ends. CDR1 SGHVS and CDR2 FQNEAQ come from the germline V gene. CDR3 size: 13 residues.

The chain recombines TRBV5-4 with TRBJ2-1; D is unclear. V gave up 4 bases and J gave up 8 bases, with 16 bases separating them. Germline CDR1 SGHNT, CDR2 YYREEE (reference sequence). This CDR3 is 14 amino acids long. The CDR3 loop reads CASSLGQRVDEQFF. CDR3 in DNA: TGTGCCAGCAGCCTCGGCCAACGGGTAGATGAGCAGTTCTTC. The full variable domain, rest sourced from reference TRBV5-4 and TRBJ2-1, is ETGVTQSPTHLIKTRGQQVTLRCSSQSGHNTVSWYQQALGQGPQFIFQYYREEENGRGNFPPRFSGLQFPNYSSELNVNALELDDSALYLCASSLGQRVDEQFFGPGTRLTVL.

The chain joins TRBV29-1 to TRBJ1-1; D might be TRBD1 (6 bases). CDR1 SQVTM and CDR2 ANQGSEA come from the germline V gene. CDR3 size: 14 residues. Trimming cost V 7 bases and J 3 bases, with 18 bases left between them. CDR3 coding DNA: TGCAGCGGACTTGGGCCAGGGGAGCACACTGAAGCTTTCTTT. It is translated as CSGLGPGEHTEAFF.

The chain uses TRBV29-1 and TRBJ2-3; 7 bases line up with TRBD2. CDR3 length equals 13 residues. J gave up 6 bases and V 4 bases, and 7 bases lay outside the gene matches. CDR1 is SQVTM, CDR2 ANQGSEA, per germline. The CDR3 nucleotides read TGCAGCGTTGCGCAGGGACTATGGGATACGCAGTATTTT. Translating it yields CSVAQGLWDTQYF.

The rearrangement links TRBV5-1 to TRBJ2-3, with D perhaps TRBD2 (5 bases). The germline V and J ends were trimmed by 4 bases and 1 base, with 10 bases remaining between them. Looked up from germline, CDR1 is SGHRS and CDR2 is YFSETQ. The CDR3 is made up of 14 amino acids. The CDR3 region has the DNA TGCGCCAGCAGCCAAACTAGTGGCACAGATACGCAGTATTTT. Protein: CASSQTSGTDTQYF.

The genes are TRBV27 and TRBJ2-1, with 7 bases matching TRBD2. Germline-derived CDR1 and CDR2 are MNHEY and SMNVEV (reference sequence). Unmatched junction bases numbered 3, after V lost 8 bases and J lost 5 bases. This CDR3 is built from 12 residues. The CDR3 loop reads CASGGSDNEQFF. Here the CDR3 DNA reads TGTGCCAGCGGCGGGAGCGACAATGAGCAGTTCTTC.

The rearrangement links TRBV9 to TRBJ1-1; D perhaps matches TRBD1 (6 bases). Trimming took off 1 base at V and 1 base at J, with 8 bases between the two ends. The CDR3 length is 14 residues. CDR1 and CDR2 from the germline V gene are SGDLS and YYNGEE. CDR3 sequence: CASSVQGGNTEAFF. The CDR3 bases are TGTGCCAGCAGCGTACAAGGGGGGAACACTGAAGCTTTCTTT.

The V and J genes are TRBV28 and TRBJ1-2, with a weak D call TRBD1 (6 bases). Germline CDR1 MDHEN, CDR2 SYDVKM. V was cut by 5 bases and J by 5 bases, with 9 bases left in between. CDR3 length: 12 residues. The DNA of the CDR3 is TGTGCCAGCAGTGGACAGCCTTATGGCTACACCTTC. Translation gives CASSGQPYGYTF.

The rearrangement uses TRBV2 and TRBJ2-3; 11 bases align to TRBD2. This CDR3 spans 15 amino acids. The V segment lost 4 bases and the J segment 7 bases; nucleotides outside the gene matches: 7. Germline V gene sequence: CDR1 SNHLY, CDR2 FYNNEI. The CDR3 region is CASSATSGDSYTQYF. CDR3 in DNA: TGTGCCAGCAGTGCGACTAGCGGGGATTCTTATACGCAGTATTTT.

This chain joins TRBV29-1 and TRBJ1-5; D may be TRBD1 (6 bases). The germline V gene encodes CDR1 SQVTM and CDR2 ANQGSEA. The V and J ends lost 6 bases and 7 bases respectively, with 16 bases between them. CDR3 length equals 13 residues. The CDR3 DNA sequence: TGCAGCGTGGGGGAGGGGGGCGGGCAGCCCCAGCATTTT. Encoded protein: CSVGEGGGQPQHF.

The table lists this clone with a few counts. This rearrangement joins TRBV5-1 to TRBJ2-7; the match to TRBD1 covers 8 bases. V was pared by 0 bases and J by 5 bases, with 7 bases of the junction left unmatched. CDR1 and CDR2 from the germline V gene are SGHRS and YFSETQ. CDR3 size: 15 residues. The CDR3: CASSLGGTGPHEQYF. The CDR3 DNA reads TGCGCCAGCAGCTTGGGGGGGACAGGCCCTCACGAGCAGTACTTC.

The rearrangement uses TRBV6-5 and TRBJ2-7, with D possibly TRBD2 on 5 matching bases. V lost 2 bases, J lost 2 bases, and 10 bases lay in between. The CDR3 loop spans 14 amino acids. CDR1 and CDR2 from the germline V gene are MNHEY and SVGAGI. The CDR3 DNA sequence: TGTGCCAGCAGTTACGCGGGTTACGCCTACGAGCAGTACTTC. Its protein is CASSYAGYAYEQYF.

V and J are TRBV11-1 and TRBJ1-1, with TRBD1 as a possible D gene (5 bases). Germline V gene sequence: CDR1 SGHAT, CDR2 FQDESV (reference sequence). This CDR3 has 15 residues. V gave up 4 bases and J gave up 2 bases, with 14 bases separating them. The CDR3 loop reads CASSSTAPANTEAFF. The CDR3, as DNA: TGTGCCAGCAGCTCGACAGCTCCGGCAAACACTGAAGCTTTCTTT. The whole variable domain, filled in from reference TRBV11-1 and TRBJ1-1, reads EAEVAQSPRYKITEKSQAVAFWCDPISGHATLYWYRQILGQGPELLVQFQDESVVDDSQLPKDRFSAERLKGVDSTLKIQPAELGDSAMYLCASSSTAPANTEAFFGQGTRLTVV.

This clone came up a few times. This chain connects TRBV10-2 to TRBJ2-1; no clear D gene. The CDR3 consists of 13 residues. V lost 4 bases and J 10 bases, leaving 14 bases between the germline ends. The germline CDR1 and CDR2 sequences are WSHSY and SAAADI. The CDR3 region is CASSVQSLGEQFF. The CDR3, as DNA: TGCGCCAGCAGTGTGCAGTCCCTAGGCGAGCAGTTCTTC.

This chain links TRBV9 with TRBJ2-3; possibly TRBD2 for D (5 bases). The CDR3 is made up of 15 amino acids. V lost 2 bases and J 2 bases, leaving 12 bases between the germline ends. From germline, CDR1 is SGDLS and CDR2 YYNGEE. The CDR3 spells CASSVRAGNTDTQYF. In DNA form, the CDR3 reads TGTGCCAGCAGCGTTAGGGCGGGTAACACAGATACGCAGTATTTT.

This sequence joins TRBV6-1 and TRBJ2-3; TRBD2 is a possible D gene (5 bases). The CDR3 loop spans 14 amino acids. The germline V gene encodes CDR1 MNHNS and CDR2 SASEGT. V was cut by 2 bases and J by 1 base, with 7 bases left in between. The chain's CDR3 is CASSEQAGTDTQYF. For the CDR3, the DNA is TGTGCCAGCAGTGAACAAGCGGGCACAGATACGCAGTATTTT.

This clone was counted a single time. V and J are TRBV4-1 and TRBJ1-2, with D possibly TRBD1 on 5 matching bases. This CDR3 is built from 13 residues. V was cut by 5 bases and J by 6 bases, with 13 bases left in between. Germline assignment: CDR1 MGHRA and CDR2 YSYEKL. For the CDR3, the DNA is TGCGCCAGCAGCTTGACCAGGGTGGATGGCTACACCTTC. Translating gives CASSLTRVDGYTF.